These T cell receptor beta chains were read from a single sample in a study of T cell responses to AZD1222 COVID-19 vaccine. TCRdb's copy holds only in-frame clones and misses some; the assay was immunoSEQ multiplex PCR. This sample has some 120,000 clones; around 88% occur once, and the top ten carry 8% to 10%. Sequencing was performed on peripheral blood, taken on day 0 of AZD1222 vaccination. These receptors came from an adult in good health. Each CDR3 is given with its conserved first and last residue. The order of the fields is J gene, V gene, D gene, clone size, CDR3 protein, CDR3 DNA. The D gene is left open where the match is weak. Clone size, where shown, is once, few, many, or a class for clones that have expanded.

>TRBJ1-5|TRBV6-2/TRBV6-3|TRBD1|-
CASSWEKGALNQPQHF
TGTGCCAGCAGTTGGGAGAAGGGGGCCCTCAATCAGCCCCAGCATTTT
>TRBJ1-1|TRBV11-2|-|-
CASSRGRSDTEAFF
TGTGCCAGCAGCCGGGGGCGGTCGGACACTGAAGCTTTCTTT
>TRBJ2-3|TRBV6-1|TRBD2|few
CASSEWGGSTDTQYF
TGTGCCAGCAGTGAATGGGGGGGGTCCACAGATACGCAGTATTTT
>TRBJ2-5|TRBV2|TRBD2|-
CASSPGGETQYF
TGTGCCAGCAGTCCGGGGGGAGAGACCCAGTACTTC
>TRBJ1-2|TRBV5-1|TRBD1|-
CASSLVSGGADGYTF
TGCGCCAGCAGCTTGGTTTCAGGGGGCGCGGATGGCTACACCTTC
>TRBJ2-1|TRBV19|TRBD2|-
CASSIATSGYNEQFF
TGTGCCAGTAGTATAGCCACTAGCGGATACAATGAGCAGTTCTTC
>TRBJ1-1|TRBV7-9|-|-
CASSPVLTEAFF
TGTGCCAGCAGCCCGGTCCTAACTGAAGCTTTCTTT
>TRBJ2-7|TRBV5-4|-|-
CASSSPVEQYF
TGTGCCAGCAGCTCCCCAGTCGAGCAGTACTTC
>TRBJ2-1|TRBV4-3|-|-
CASSPRIRGTYNEQFF
TGCGCCAGCAGCCCAAGAATAAGGGGCACCTACAATGAGCAGTTCTTC
>TRBJ1-1|TRBV28|-|-
CASSLGRQNTEAFF
TGTGCCAGCAGTTTAGGCCGCCAGAACACTGAAGCTTTCTTT
>TRBJ1-5|TRBV11-2|-|-
CASSLSAHSNQPQHF
TGTGCCAGCAGCTTATCAGCCCATAGCAATCAGCCCCAGCATTTT
>TRBJ2-5|TRBV25-1|-|-
CASSDHNSGGAAQYF
TGTGCCAGCAGTGACCATAATTCCGGGGGCGCGGCCCAGTACTTC
>TRBJ1-6|TRBV3-1/TRBV3-2|-|-
CASNLAQANSPLHF
TGTGCCAGCAACCTCGCTCAGGCAAATTCACCCCTCCACTTT
>TRBJ1-6|TRBV7-9|-|few
CASIPIVGSPLHF
TGTGCCAGCATCCCGATCGTAGGATCACCCCTCCACTTT
>TRBJ2-7|TRBV5-6|TRBD2|-
CASSFLGTSGNYEQYF
TGTGCCAGCAGCTTCCTAGGGACTAGCGGGAACTACGAGCAGTACTTC
>TRBJ1-2|TRBV5-3|-|-
CARSFRGADGRGYTF
TGTGCCAGAAGCTTCCGAGGGGCAGACGGTAGGGGCTACACCTTC
>TRBJ1-2|TRBV30|-|few
CAWRGEGGGYTF
TGTGCCTGGAGAGGGGAAGGTGGTGGCTACACCTTC
>TRBJ2-1|TRBV19|-|-
CASSMGAAGTTDEQFF
TGTGCCAGTAGTATGGGGGCGGCAGGAACTACGGATGAGCAGTTCTTC
>TRBJ1-2|TRBV19|-|-
CASSPGYYGYTF
TGTGCCAGTAGTCCGGGATATTATGGCTACACCTTC
>TRBJ2-7|TRBV2|TRBD2|-
CASSEGGRASYEQYF
TGTGCCAGCAGTGAGGGCGGGAGGGCCTCCTACGAGCAGTACTTC
>TRBJ2-7|TRBV5-1|TRBD2|-
CASSLIGGSSYEQYF
TGCGCCAGCAGCTTGATAGGCGGGAGTTCCTACGAGCAGTACTTC
>TRBJ2-1|TRBV4-1|TRBD2|-
CASSQAGTSGRGQFF
TGCGCCAGCAGCCAAGCGGGGACTAGCGGGAGAGGGCAGTTCTTC
>TRBJ1-6|TRBV2|-|-
CASSEGLNYNSPLHF
TGTGCCAGCAGTGAAGGGTTAAATTATAATTCACCCCTCCACTTT
>TRBJ1-1|TRBV7-3|-|-
CASSLRGVETEAFF
TGTGCCAGCAGCTTACGGGGGGTAGAGACTGAAGCTTTCTTT
>TRBJ2-1|TRBV11-3|-|few
CASSLEGTHNEQFF
TGTGCCAGCAGCTTGGAAGGGACCCACAATGAGCAGTTCTTC
>TRBJ1-3|TRBV7-9|-|-
CASSSTVNTIYF
TGTGCCAGCAGTTCGACAGTAAACACCATATATTTT
>TRBJ1-2|TRBV28|-|-
CASSPQNSRGGYTF
TGTGCCAGCAGTCCCCAGAATTCTCGGGGCGGCTACACCTTC
>TRBJ1-5|TRBV5-4|-|once
CASSFPGAQPQHF
TGTGCCAGCAGCTTCCCGGGTGCGCAGCCCCAGCATTTT
>TRBJ2-1|TRBV7-9|TRBD1|-
CASSPRRDREVNEQFF
TGTGCCAGCAGCCCCCGCCGGGACAGGGAAGTTAATGAGCAGTTCTTC
>TRBJ1-5|TRBV6-2/TRBV6-3|-|-
CASSSRLTEHF
TGTGCCAGCAGTTCAAGACTTACAGAGCATTTT
>TRBJ1-1|TRBV3-1/TRBV3-2|-|-
CASSPERGWYTEAFF
TGTGCCAGCAGCCCAGAACGGGGGTGGTACACTGAAGCTTTCTTT
>TRBJ2-7|TRBV5-4|TRBD2|-
CASSLWGLANYEQYF
TGTGCCAGCAGCTTGTGGGGACTAGCTAATTACGAGCAGTACTTC
>TRBJ2-7|TRBV19|-|-
CASSIDVRASAEQYF
TGTGCCAGTAGTATAGACGTCCGGGCTAGCGCCGAGCAGTACTTC
>TRBJ2-7|TRBV9|-|-
CASSARPVHEQYF
TGTGCCAGCAGCGCAAGACCGGTTCACGAGCAGTACTTC
>TRBJ2-3|TRBV9|TRBD2|-
CASSVSGTSATDTQYF
TGTGCCAGCAGCGTGTCCGGCACTAGCGCCACAGATACGCAGTATTTT
>TRBJ2-1|TRBV15|TRBD2|-
CATSSLLAGVYNEQFF
TGTGCCACCAGCAGTCTACTAGCGGGAGTGTACAATGAGCAGTTCTTC
>TRBJ2-5|TRBV7-3|-|-
CASSKSGAFQETQYF
TGTGCCAGCAGTAAATCAGGGGCCTTCCAAGAGACCCAGTACTTC
>TRBJ2-1|TRBV4-1|TRBD2|-
CASSRISGRAGNEQFF
TGCGCCAGCAGCCGAATTAGCGGGAGGGCCGGGAATGAGCAGTTCTTC
>TRBJ2-1|TRBV12-3/TRBV12-4|-|few
CASNRRAEQFF
TGTGCCAGCAATCGGCGGGCTGAGCAGTTCTTC
>TRBJ2-3|TRBV3-1/TRBV3-2|-|-
CASSQLGITDTQYF
TGTGCCAGCAGCCAGCTGGGGATCACAGATACGCAGTATTTT
>TRBJ1-3|TRBV9|-|-
CASSVSSGNTIYF
TGTGCCAGCAGCGTGTCCAGTGGAAACACCATATATTTT
>TRBJ2-7|TRBV11-2|-|-
CASSLDTGLSYEQYF
TGTGCCAGCAGCTTAGATACTGGACTTTCCTACGAGCAGTACTTC
>TRBJ1-2|TRBV7-2|TRBD1|few
CASSLGFDRGEGYTF
TGTGCCAGCAGCTTAGGGTTCGACAGGGGAGAGGGCTACACCTTC